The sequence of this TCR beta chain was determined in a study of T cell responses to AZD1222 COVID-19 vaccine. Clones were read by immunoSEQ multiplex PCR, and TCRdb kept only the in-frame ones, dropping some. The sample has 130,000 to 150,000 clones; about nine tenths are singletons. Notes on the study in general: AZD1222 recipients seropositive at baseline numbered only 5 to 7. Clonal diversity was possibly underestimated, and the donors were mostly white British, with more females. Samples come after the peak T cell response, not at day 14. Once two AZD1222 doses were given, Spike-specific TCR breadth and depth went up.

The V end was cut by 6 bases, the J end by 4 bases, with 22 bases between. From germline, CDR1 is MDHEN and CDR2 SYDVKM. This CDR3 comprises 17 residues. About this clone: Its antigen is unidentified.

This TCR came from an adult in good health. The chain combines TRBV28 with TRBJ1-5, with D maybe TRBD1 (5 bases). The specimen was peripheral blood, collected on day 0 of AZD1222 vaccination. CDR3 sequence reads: CASSPFGGYSENQPQHF. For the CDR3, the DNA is TGTGCCAGCAGCCCCTTCGGGGGATATAGCGAGAATCAGCCCCAGCATTTT.